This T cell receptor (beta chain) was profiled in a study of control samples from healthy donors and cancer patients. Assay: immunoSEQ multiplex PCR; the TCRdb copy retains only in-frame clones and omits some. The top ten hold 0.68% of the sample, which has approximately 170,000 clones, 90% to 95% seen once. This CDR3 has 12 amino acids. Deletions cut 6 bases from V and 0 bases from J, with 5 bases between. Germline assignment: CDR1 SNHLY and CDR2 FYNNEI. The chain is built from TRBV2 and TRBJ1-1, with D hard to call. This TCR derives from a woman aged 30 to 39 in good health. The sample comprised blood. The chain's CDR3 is CASRAMNTEAFF. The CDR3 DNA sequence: TGTGCCAGCAGGGCGATGAACACTGAAGCTTTCTTT.